This is a list of T cell receptor beta chains from one sample in a study of blood T cell repertoires in COVID-19. Sequencing used immunoSEQ multiplex PCR; TCRdb keeps in-frame clones, though not all of them. The sample carries about 220,000 clones, 85% recorded once. The source material was peripheral blood. Source of these receptors: a woman in her 70s with COVID-19, enrolled during active disease. Each CDR3 is given with its conserved first and last residue. The D gene is left open where the match is weak. Rows may omit the clone size; those that give it use once, few, many or a size class.

CDR3 DNA: TGTGCCAGCAGCGACTTAGGGACAGGGGGCACTGAAGCTTTCTTT; CDR3 protein: CASSDLGTGGTEAFF; J gene: TRBJ1-1; clone size: -; V gene: TRBV9; D gene: TRBD1
CDR3 DNA: TGTGCCAGCAGCGCCGACGGTATTGGGCAGGATGAAGCTTTCTTT; CDR3 protein: CASSADGIGQDEAFF; J gene: TRBJ1-1; clone size: few; V gene: TRBV9; D gene: -
CDR3 DNA: TGTGCCAGTAGTAGGGACAGGGATCAGCCCCAGCATTTT; CDR3 protein: CASSRDRDQPQHF; J gene: TRBJ1-5; clone size: once; V gene: TRBV19; D gene: TRBD1
CDR3 DNA: TGTGCCAGCAGCCCAACCATGAACAGGAGGAACACTGAAGCTTTCTTT; CDR3 protein: CASSPTMNRRNTEAFF; J gene: TRBJ1-1; clone size: few; V gene: TRBV7-9; D gene: -
CDR3 DNA: TGCAGCGTTGAAGGGGTTGGTGGGGGCAACACTGAAGCTTTCTTT; CDR3 protein: CSVEGVGGGNTEAFF; J gene: TRBJ1-1; clone size: -; V gene: TRBV29-1; D gene: -
CDR3 DNA: TGCAGCGTCACTAACTATGGCTACACCTTC; CDR3 protein: CSVTNYGYTF; J gene: TRBJ1-2; clone size: -; V gene: TRBV29-1; D gene: -
CDR3 DNA: TGTGCCAGCACTCTCGCGGGAGTTGGCAATGAGCAGTTCTTC; CDR3 protein: CASTLAGVGNEQFF; J gene: TRBJ2-1; clone size: once; V gene: TRBV2; D gene: TRBD2
CDR3 DNA: TGTGCCAGCAGTTCTGGGACAGGGGTAGGCGAGCAGTACTTC; CDR3 protein: CASSSGTGVGEQYF; J gene: TRBJ2-7; clone size: -; V gene: TRBV6-1; D gene: TRBD1
CDR3 DNA: TGTGCCAGTAGTATAGGGGAGGACTATGGCTACACCTTC; CDR3 protein: CASSIGEDYGYTF; J gene: TRBJ1-2; clone size: -; V gene: TRBV19; D gene: -
CDR3 DNA: TGTGCCAGCAGTTCAGACAGGGGCTACGAGCAGTACTTC; CDR3 protein: CASSSDRGYEQYF; J gene: TRBJ2-7; clone size: few; V gene: TRBV6-5; D gene: TRBD1
CDR3 DNA: TGTGCCAGCAGTGGACCGGGACAGGGTCGGGAGGGCCGTTTGGATGAGCAGTTCTTC; CDR3 protein: CASSGPGQGREGRLDEQFF; J gene: TRBJ2-1; clone size: once; V gene: TRBV6-1; D gene: -
CDR3 DNA: TGTGCCAGCAGCGTCCGCCCGGGGATGGACACTGAAGCTTTCTTT; CDR3 protein: CASSVRPGMDTEAFF; J gene: TRBJ1-1; clone size: -; V gene: TRBV9; D gene: -
CDR3 DNA: TGCGCCAGCAGCTTGCGAACTAGCGGGAGCAATGAGCAGTTCTTC; CDR3 protein: CASSLRTSGSNEQFF; J gene: TRBJ2-1; clone size: -; V gene: TRBV5-1; D gene: TRBD2
CDR3 DNA: TGTGCCACCACCGACAGGGACATACGATGGGGGCAGTACTTC; CDR3 protein: CATTDRDIRWGQYF; J gene: TRBJ2-7; clone size: -; V gene: TRBV24-1; D gene: TRBD1
CDR3 DNA: TGTGCCAGCAGCTTAACGACAGGGGCTGGGGAGCAGTACTTC; CDR3 protein: CASSLTTGAGEQYF; J gene: TRBJ2-7; clone size: -; V gene: TRBV11-3; D gene: TRBD1
CDR3 DNA: TGTGCCAGCAGCCCCCTGTTAGTAGCGGGGGTTACGATCGGGGAGCTGTTTTTT; CDR3 protein: CASSPLLVAGVTIGELFF; J gene: TRBJ2-2; clone size: few; V gene: TRBV3-1/TRBV3-2; D gene: TRBD2
CDR3 DNA: TGCGCCAGCAGCCAAGTCGCCGGGTCGAACTATGGCTACACCTTC; CDR3 protein: CASSQVAGSNYGYTF; J gene: TRBJ1-2; clone size: -; V gene: TRBV4-3; D gene: -
CDR3 DNA: TGTGCCAGCTCCCCCCTTCTATCGACAGGGGATTCTGGAAACACCATATATTTT; CDR3 protein: CASSPLLSTGDSGNTIYF; J gene: TRBJ1-3; clone size: -; V gene: TRBV18; D gene: TRBD1
CDR3 DNA: TGTGCCAGCAGTTACCCCGGACTCGGGCAAGAGACCCAGTACTTC; CDR3 protein: CASSYPGLGQETQYF; J gene: TRBJ2-5; clone size: -; V gene: TRBV6-2/TRBV6-3; D gene: -
CDR3 DNA: TGTGCCACCAGCCCAGGACAGTATAATTCACCCCTCCACTTT; CDR3 protein: CATSPGQYNSPLHF; J gene: TRBJ1-6; clone size: -; V gene: TRBV15; D gene: -
CDR3 DNA: TGTGCCAGCAGTTTGACAGGATATAATTCACCCCTCCACTTT; CDR3 protein: CASSLTGYNSPLHF; J gene: TRBJ1-6; clone size: -; V gene: TRBV7-3; D gene: -
CDR3 DNA: TGTGCCATCAGTGAGTTAGAGGGCGCCGTGGAAGGCTACACCTTC; CDR3 protein: CAISELEGAVEGYTF; J gene: TRBJ1-2; clone size: -; V gene: TRBV10-3; D gene: -
CDR3 DNA: TGTGCCACCGGACAGGGCAGGGATGGGGAAAAACTGTTTTTT; CDR3 protein: CATGQGRDGEKLFF; J gene: TRBJ1-4; clone size: -; V gene: TRBV2; D gene: TRBD1
CDR3 DNA: TGCAGCGTTCGGCGGGACAGGGGAGGGAATGAGCAGTTCTTC; CDR3 protein: CSVRRDRGGNEQFF; J gene: TRBJ2-1; clone size: -; V gene: TRBV29-1; D gene: TRBD1
CDR3 DNA: TGTGCCAGCAGCTTAGATTCGGGCGAGCAGTACTTC; CDR3 protein: CASSLDSGEQYF; J gene: TRBJ2-7; clone size: once; V gene: TRBV11-2; D gene: -
CDR3 DNA: TGCGCCAGCAGCTTGCAGGGGGCGTCCCAAGAGACCCAGTACTTC; CDR3 protein: CASSLQGASQETQYF; J gene: TRBJ2-5; clone size: -; V gene: TRBV5-1; D gene: TRBD1
CDR3 DNA: TGTGCCAGTAGTATACGGGATGAAGCTTTCTTT; CDR3 protein: CASSIRDEAFF; J gene: TRBJ1-1; clone size: -; V gene: TRBV19; D gene: -
CDR3 DNA: TGTGCCAGCAGCTTTGGTGACTCCCGGGAGTATGGCTACACCTTC; CDR3 protein: CASSFGDSREYGYTF; J gene: TRBJ1-2; clone size: few; V gene: TRBV7-8; D gene: -
CDR3 DNA: TGTGCCACCAGCAGAGATCTTTACACTGAAGCTTTCTTT; CDR3 protein: CATSRDLYTEAFF; J gene: TRBJ1-1; clone size: -; V gene: TRBV15; D gene: -